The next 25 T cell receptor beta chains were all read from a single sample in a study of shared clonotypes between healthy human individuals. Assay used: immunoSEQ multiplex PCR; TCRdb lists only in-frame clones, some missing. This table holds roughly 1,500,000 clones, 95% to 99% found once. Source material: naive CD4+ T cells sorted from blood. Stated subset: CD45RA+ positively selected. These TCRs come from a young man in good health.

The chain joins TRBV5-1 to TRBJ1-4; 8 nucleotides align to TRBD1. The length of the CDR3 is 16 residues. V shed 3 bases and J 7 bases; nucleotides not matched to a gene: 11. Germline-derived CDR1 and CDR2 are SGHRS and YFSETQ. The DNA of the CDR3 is TGCGCCAGCAGCTCGGAAACAGGGGGAGGTGTTGAAAAACTGTTTTTT. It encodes CASSSETGGGVEKLFF.

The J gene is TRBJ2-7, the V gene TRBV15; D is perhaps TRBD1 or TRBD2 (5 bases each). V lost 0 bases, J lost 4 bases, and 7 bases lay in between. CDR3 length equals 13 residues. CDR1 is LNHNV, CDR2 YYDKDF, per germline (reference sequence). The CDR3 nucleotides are TGTGCCACCAGCAGAGATGAGGGGTACGAGCAGTACTTC. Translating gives CATSRDEGYEQYF.

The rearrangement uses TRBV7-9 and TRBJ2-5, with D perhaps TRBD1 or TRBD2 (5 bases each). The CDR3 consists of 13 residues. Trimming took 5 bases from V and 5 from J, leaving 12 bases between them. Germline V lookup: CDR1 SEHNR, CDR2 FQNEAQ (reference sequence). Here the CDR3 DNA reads TGTGCCAGCAGCGGTCAGGGCGGGGAGACCCAGTACTTC. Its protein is CASSGQGGETQYF.

The DNA of the CDR3 is TGTGCCAGCAGTTCTTTAGCGGGACTCTCCTACGAGCAGTACTTC. This translates into CASSSLAGLSYEQYF. The genes are TRBV27 and TRBJ2-7; 8 nucleotides agree with TRBD2. Per germline, CDR1 MNHEY and CDR2 SMNVEV (reference sequence). This CDR3 is built from 15 residues. Trimming removed 4 bases from V and 0 bases from J; junction bases left unmatched: 5.

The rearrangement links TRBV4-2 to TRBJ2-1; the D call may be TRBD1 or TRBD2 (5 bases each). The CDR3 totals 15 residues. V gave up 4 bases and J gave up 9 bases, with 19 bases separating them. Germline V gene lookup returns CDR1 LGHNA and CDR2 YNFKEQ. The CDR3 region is CASSPTGAFPTEQFF. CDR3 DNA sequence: TGTGCCAGCAGCCCAACCGGGGCCTTTCCAACTGAGCAGTTCTTC.

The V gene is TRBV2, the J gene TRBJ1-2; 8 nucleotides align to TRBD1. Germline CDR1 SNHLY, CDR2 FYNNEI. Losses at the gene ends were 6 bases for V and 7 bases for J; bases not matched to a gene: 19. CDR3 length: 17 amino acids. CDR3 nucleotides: TGTGCCAGCAGGGCTGGGACAGGTTTATCTACCGCTTTTGGCTACACCTTC. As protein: CASRAGTGLSTAFGYTF.

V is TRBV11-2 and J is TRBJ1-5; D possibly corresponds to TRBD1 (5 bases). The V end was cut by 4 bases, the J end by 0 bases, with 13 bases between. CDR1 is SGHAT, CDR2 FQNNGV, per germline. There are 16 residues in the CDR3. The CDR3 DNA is TGTGCCAGCAGCTCCCAAACAGGCTATAGCAATCAGCCCCAGCATTTT. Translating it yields CASSSQTGYSNQPQHF.

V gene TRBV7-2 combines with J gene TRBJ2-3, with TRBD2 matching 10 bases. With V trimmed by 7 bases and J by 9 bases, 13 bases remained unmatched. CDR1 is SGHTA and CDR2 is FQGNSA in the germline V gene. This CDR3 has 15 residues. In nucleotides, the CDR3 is TGTGCCAGCACTTCAGAGGCTAGCGGGAGAGCCACGCAGTATTTT. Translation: CASTSEASGRATQYF.

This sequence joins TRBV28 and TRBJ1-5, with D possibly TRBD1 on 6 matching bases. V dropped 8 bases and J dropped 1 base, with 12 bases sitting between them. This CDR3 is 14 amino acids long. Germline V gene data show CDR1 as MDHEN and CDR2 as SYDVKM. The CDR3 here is CASETGGSNQPQHF. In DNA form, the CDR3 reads TGTGCCAGCGAGACAGGTGGAAGCAATCAGCCCCAGCATTTT.

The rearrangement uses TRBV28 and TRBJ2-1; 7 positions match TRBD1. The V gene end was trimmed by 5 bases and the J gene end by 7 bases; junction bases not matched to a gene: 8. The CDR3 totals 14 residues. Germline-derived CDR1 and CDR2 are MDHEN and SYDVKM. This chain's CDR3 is CASSPMTGLNEQFF. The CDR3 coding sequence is TGTGCCAGCAGTCCAATGACAGGGCTAAATGAGCAGTTCTTC.

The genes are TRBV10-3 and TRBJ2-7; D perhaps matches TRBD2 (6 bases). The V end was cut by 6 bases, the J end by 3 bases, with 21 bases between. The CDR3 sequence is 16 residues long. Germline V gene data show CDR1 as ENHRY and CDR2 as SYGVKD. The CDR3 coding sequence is TGTGCCATCAGGACCGGGAAGGGAGGAACGGGCTACGAGCAGTACTTC. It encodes CAIRTGKGGTGYEQYF.

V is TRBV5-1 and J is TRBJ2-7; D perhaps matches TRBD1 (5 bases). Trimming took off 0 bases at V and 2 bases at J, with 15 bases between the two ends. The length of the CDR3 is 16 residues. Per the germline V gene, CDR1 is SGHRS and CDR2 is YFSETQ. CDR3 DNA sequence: TGCGCCAGCAGCTTGGGTCTGACTTTGGGGCCCTACGAGCAGTACTTC. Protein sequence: CASSLGLTLGPYEQYF.

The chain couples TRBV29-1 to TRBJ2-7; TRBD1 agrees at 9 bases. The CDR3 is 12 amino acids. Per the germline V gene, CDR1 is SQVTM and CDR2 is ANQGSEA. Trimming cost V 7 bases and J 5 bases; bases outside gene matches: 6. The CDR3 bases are TGCAGCGGCGGGACAGGGCGCGACGAGCAGTACTTC. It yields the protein CSGGTGRDEQYF.

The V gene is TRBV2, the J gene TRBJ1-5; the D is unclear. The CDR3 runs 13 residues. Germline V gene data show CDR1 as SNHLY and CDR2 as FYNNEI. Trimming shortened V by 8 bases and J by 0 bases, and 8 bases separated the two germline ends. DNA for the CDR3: TGTGCCAGCTTTAAGGGTAGCAATCAGCCCCAGCATTTT. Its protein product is CASFKGSNQPQHF.

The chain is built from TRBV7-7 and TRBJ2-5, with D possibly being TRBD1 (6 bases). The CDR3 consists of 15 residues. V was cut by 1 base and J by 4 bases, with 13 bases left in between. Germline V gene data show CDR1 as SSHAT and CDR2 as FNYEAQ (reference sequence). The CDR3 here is CASSLVAGVGETQYF. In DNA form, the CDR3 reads TGTGCCAGCAGCTTAGTTGCAGGGGTCGGAGAGACCCAGTACTTC. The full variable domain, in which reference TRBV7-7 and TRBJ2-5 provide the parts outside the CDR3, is GAGVSQSPRYKVTKRGQDVTLRCDPISSHATLYWYQQALGQGPEFLTYFNYEAQPDKSGLPSDRFSAERPEGSISTLTIQRTEQRDSAMYRCASSLVAGVGETQYFGPGTRLLVL.

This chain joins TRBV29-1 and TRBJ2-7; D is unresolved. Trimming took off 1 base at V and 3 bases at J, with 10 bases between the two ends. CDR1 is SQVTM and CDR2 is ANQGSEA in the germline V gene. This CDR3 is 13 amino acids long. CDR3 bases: TGCAGCGTTGAAGTGGGCTACAACTACGAGCAGTACTTC. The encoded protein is CSVEVGYNYEQYF.

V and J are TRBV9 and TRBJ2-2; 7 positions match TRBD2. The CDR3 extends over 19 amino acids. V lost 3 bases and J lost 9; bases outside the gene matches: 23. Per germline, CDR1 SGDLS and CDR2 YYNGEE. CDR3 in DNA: TGTGCCAGCAGCGCGACTAGAGGTCGCGGGAGTTTTTTATTCCGGGAGCTGTTTTTT. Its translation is CASSATRGRGSFLFRELFF.

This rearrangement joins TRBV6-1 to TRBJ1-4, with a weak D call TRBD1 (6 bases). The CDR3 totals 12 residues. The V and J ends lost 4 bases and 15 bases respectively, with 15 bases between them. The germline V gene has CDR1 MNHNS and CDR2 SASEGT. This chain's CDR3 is CASSVGGTSLFF. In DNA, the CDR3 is TGTGCCAGCAGTGTTGGGGGGACATCCTTGTTTTTT.

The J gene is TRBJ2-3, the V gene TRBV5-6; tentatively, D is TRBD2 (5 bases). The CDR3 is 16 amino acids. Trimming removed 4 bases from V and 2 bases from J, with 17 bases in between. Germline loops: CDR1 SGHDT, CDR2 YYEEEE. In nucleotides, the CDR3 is TGTGCCAGCAGCCGAGTCCACCGCCGGGACACAGATACGCAGTATTTT. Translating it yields CASSRVHRRDTDTQYF.

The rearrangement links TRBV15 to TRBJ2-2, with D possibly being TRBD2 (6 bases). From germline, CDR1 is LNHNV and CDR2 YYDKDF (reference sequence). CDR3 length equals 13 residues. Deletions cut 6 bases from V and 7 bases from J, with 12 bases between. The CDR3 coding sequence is TGTGCCACCAGTAAAAATAGCGGCGGGGAGCTGTTTTTT. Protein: CATSKNSGGELFF. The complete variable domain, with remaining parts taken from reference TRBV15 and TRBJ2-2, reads DAMVIQNPRYQVTQFGKPVTLSCSQTLNHNVMYWYQQKSSQAPKLLFHYYDKDFNNEADTPDNFQSRRPNTSFCFLDIRSPGLGDTAMYLCATSKNSGGELFFGEGSRLTVL.

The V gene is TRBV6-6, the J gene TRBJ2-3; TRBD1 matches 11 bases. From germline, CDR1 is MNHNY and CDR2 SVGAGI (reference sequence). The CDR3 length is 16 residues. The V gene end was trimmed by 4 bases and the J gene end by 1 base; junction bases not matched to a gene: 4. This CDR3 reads CASSFPGQGGTDTQYF. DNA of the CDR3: TGTGCCAGCAGTTTTCCGGGACAGGGGGGCACAGATACGCAGTATTTT.

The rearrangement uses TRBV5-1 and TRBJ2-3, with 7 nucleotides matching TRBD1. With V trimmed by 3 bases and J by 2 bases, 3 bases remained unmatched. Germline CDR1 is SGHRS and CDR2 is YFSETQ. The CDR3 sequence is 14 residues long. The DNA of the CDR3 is TGCGCCAGCAGCTGGGGACAGAACACAGATACGCAGTATTTT. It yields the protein CASSWGQNTDTQYF.

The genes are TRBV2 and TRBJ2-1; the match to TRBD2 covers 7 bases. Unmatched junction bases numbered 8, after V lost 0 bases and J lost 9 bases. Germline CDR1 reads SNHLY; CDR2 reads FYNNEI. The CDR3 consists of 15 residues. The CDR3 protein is CASSEAVAGESEQFF. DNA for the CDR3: TGTGCCAGCAGTGAAGCTGTGGCGGGAGAGAGTGAGCAGTTCTTC.

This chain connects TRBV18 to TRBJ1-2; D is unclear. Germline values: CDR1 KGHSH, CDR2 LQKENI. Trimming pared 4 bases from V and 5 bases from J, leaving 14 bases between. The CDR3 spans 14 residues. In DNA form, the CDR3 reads TGTGCCAGCTCACTGAGGAAGGGCGATTATGGCTACACCTTC. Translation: CASSLRKGDYGYTF.

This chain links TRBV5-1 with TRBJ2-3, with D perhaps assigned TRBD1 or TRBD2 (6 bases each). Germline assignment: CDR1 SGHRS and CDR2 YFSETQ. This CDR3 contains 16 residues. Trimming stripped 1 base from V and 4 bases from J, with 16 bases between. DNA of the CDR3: TGCGCCAGCAGCTTGTCGGGCCGTAGGGGGGCAGATACGCAGTATTTT. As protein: CASSLSGRRGADTQYF.